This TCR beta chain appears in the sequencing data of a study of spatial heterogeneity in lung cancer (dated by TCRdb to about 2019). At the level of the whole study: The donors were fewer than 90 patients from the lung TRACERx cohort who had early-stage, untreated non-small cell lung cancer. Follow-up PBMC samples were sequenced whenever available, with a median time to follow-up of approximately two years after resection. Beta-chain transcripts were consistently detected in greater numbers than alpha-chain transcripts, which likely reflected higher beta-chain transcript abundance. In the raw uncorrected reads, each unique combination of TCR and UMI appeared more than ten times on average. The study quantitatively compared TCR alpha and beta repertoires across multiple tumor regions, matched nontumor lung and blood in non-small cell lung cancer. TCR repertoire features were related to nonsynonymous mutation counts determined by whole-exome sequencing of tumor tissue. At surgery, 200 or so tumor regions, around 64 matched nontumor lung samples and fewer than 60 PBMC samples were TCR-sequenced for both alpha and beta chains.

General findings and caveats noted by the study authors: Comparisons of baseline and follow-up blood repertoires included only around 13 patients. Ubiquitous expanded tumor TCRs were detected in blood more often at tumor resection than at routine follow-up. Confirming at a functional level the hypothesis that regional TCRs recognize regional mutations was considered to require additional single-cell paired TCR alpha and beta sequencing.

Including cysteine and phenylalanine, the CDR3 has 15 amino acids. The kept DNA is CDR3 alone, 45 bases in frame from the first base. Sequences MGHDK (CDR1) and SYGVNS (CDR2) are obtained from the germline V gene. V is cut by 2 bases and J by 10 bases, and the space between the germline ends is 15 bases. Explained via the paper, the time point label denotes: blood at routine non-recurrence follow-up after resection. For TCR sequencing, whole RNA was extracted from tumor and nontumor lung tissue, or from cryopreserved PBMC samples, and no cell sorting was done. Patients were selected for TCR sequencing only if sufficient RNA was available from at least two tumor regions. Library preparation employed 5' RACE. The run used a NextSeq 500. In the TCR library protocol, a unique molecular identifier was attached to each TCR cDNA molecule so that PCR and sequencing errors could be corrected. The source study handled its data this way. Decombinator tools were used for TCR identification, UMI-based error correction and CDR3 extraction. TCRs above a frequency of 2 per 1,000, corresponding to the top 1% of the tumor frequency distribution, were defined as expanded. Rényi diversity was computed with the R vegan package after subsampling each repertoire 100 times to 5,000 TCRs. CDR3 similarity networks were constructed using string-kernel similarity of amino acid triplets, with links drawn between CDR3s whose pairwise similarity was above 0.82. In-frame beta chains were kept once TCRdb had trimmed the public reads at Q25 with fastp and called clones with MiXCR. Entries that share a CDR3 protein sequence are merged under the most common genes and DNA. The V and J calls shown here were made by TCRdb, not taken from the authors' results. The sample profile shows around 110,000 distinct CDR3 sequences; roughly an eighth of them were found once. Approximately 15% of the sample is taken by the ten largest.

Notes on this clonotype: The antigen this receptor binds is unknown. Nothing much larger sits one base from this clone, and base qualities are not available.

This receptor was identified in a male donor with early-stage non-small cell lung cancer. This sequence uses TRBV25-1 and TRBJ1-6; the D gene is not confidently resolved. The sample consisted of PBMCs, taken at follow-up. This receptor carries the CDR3 CASSEGWAARSPLHF. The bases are TGTGCCAGCAGTGAAGGCTGGGCCGCCCGGTCACCCCTCCACTTT.